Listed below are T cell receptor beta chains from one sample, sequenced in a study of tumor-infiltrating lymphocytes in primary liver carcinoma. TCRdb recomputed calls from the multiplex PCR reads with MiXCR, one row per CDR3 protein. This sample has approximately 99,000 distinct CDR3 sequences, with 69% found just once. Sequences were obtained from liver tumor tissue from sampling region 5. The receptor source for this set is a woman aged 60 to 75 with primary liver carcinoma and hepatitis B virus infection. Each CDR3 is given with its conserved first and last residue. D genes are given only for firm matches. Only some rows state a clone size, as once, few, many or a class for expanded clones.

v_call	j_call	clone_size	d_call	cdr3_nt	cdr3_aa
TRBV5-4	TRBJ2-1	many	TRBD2	TGTGCCAGCAGCCCCCCGGGGGGGACGGGCGATGAGCAGTTCTTC	CASSPPGGTGDEQFF
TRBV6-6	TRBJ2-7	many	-	TGTGCCAGCAGAGGGGGGCGCGAAGTGGACGAGCAGTACTTC	CASRGGREVDEQYF
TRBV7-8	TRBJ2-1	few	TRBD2	TGTGCCAGCAGCCCTCCTAGCGGGGAGCACTACAATGAGCAGCTCTTC	CASSPPSGEHYNEQLF
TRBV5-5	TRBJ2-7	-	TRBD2	TGTGCCAGCAGCCTGCGGGGGACGTCTCAGGTGCAGTACTTC	CASSLRGTSQVQYF
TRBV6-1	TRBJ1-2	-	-	TGTGCCAGCAGCGAAGCGTGGGGATTCCACTATGGTTACGCCTTC	CASSEAWGFHYGYAF
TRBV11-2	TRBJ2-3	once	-	TGCGCCAGCAGCTTAGGGGGGCCAACGTACACGTCAGATACGCAGTATTTT	CASSLGGPTYTSDTQYF
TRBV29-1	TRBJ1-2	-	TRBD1	TGTAACGCCGTTCGGGACAGCACGGACGGCTACACCTTC	CNAVRDSTDGYTF
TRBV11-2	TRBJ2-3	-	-	TGTGCCAACAGCTTAGCAATGGGGAGACGGAGCACAGCTACGCAGTATTTT	CANSLAMGRRSTATQYF
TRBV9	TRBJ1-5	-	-	TGTGCCAGCAGCAGAGGCAATCAGCCCCAGCATTTT	CASSRGNQPQHF
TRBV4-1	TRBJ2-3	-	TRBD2	TGCGCCTGCAGCCTTGGGACTAGCGGATACACAGATACGCAATATTTT	CACSLGTSGYTDTQYF
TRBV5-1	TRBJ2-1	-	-	TGCGCCAGCACCCCAGGTTCGAACGGAAACTCCTACAATGAGCAGTTCTTC	CASTPGSNGNSYNEQFF
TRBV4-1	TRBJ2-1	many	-	TGCGCCAGCAGCCACCGGGGCGGGCTCAACAATGAGCAGTTCTTC	CASSHRGGLNNEQFF
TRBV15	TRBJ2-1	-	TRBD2	TGTGCCACCAGCACCCCGGGAGGGGTCAATGAGCAGTTCTTC	CATSTPGGVNEQFF
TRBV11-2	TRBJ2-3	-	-	TGTGCCAGCAGCTTTCAAAGAACCGCGGATACGCAGTATTTT	CASSFQRTADTQYF
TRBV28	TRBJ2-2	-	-	TGTGCCAGCAGTTTATACCCGCCGGGATTGCCCCAGGGGGGCGGGGAGCTGTTTTTT	CASSLYPPGLPQGGGELFF
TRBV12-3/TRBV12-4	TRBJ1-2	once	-	TGTGCCAGCAGTCCCAGCCAGGTGTCGGGTGGCTATACCTTC	CASSPSQVSGGYTF
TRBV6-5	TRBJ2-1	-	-	TGTGCCAGCAGCCGAAGCGTGTACAATGAGCAGATCTTC	CASSRSVYNEQIF
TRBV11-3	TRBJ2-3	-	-	TGCGCCAGCAGCTTCGGACTCGATAGCGGCCTCACAGATACGCAGTATTTC	CASSFGLDSGLTDTQYF
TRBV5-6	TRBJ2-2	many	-	TGTGCCAGCAGCTCAGGGACGGGGACCGGGGAGCTGTTTTTT	CASSSGTGTGELFF
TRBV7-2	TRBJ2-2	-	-	TGTGCCAGCAGGACGGAGTGGGCCACCGGGGAGCTGTTTTTT	CASRTEWATGELFF
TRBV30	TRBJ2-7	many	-	TGTGCCTGGAGTGTGATGGGCTACGAGCAGTACTTC	CAWSVMGYEQYF
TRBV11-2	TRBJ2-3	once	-	TGTGCCAGCATCGAGGGTGGGCGGAGGGATAGAGATACGCAGTATTTT	CASIEGGRRDRDTQYF
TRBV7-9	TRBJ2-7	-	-	TGTGTCAGCAGCGTGACACCCCAGGACGAGCAGTACTTC	CVSSVTPQDEQYF
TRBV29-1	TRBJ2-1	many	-	TGCAGCGTTGGGGCAGGGGCTGACAATGAGCAGTTCTTC	CSVGAGADNEQFF
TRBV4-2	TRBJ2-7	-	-	TGTGCCAGCAGCCAAGATTTTCACGGGATGAGCTCCTACGAACAGTACTTC	CASSQDFHGMSSYEQYF
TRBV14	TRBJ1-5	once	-	TGTGCCAGCAGCCGTGGGGGGCAGAATCAGCCCCAGCATTTT	CASSRGGQNQPQHF